This TCR beta chain was recorded in a study of regulatory T cells in long-lasting Graves disease. Study-level findings and limits: New patients shared about 910 public clonotypes, and persistent patients shared more, with fewer than 3,500.

Sequencing libraries for TCR beta were prepared with iRepertoire HTBI primers and Arm-PCR of CDR3 regions. TCRdb fed the multiplex PCR reads into MiXCR, producing one record per CDR3 protein. Among more than 400,000 distinct CDR3 sequences listed, 16% were seen once. The CDR3 spans 13 residues. The V and J ends lost 6 bases and 7 bases respectively, with 19 bases between them. Germline V CDR1 and CDR2: DFQATT, SNEGSKA (reference sequence). Points on this clonotype: Its antigen is not identified.

The time point here: newly diagnosed GD, antithyroid drugs for less than 3 months. PBMCs provided the RNA from which the TCR library was made. A volume of about 9 milliliters of peripheral blood was collected in EDTA tubes. This sample also appeared in a second study, on T cells in Graves' hyperthyroidism and ophthalmopathy. As that report states: The study used the HTBI primer set for a first-round RT-PCR of the TCR CDR3.

The chain couples TRBV20-1 to TRBJ2-7; D may be TRBD1 or TRBD2 (5 bases each). The sample here was peripheral blood mononuclear cells (PBMCs), taken at new diagnosis, from a patient treated with antithyroid drugs. The source of this sequence is a young woman with Graves disease. CDR3 nucleotide sequence: TGCAGTGCCAGACGGGAAGGGGACGGGGAGCAGTACTTC. This encodes CSARREGDGEQYF.